A selection of T cell receptor beta chains follows, all from one sample in a study of control samples from healthy donors and cancer patients. This table comes from immunoSEQ multiplex PCR, and its TCRdb copy is limited to in-frame clones, with some not included. The sample holds about 130,000 clones, about 88% seen once. The sequenced sample was blood. Receptor source: a man aged 45-65 years in good health. CDR3s include the opening cysteine and the closing phenylalanine or tryptophan.

v_call	j_call	cdr3_aa
TRBV5-1	TRBJ2-7	CASSFMDRVTEQYF
TRBV5-1	TRBJ1-6	CASNPGETYNSPLHF
TRBV9	TRBJ2-5	CASSVADREGTQYF
TRBV7-9	TRBJ2-1	CASSAQRLAGAIEQFF
TRBV18	TRBJ1-3	CASSPGQERNTIYF
TRBV11-2	TRBJ1-6	CASSARHGGSGNSPLHF
TRBV19	TRBJ2-1	CASSIGGTSYNEQFF
TRBV4-1	TRBJ2-2	CASSQESRQRNTGELFF
TRBV3-1/TRBV3-2	TRBJ1-3	CASSRTATGNTIYF
TRBV10-3	TRBJ2-7	CAISAAGWYEQYF
TRBV3-1/TRBV3-2	TRBJ1-2	CASSPSGTGAYYGYTF
TRBV5-1	TRBJ1-1	CASSLAFAGPTEAFF
TRBV28	TRBJ1-5	CASSLLQGENQPQHF
TRBV18	TRBJ1-5	CASSPELRVDQPQHF
TRBV7-9	TRBJ1-2	CASSSSYGYTF
TRBV6-5	TRBJ1-4	CASSYTLGAELFF
TRBV5-1	TRBJ2-7	CASTRGGADEQYF
TRBV3-1/TRBV3-2	TRBJ1-5	CASSQDINPGQPQHF
TRBV28	TRBJ1-2	CASTTQGGYGYTF
TRBV27	TRBJ2-2	CASRIVVGGELFF
TRBV4-1	TRBJ2-1	CASSQDLGRWFF
TRBV2	TRBJ1-6	CASSEEGTNSPLHF
TRBV2	TRBJ2-5	CASSVSLMGGETQYF
TRBV7-9	TRBJ2-1	CASSLVAEVDNEQFF
TRBV15	TRBJ2-1	CATSTIRGVLNEQFF
TRBV28	TRBJ1-5	CASSPPRRRWPQHF
TRBV2	TRBJ1-2	CASSEGTGGRYGYTF
TRBV6-6	TRBJ1-5	CASRGRAASNQPQHF
TRBV3-1/TRBV3-2	TRBJ2-7	CASSQVPGQGYEQYF
TRBV11-3	TRBJ2-7	CASSLWGPRSYEQYF
TRBV5-1	TRBJ1-1	CASSLESSEAFF
TRBV28	TRBJ1-1	CASTDRSGAFF
TRBV19	TRBJ1-2	CASSIDWTATIYGYTF
TRBV30	TRBJ1-2	CAWSLGAGYTF
TRBV5-1	TRBJ1-1	CASSSDTGYMNTEAFF
TRBV6-5	TRBJ1-5	CASSSADVPNQPQHF
TRBV10-3	TRBJ2-3	CAISVGTDTDTQYF
TRBV19	TRBJ1-1	CASSRRKEDTEAFF
TRBV5-1	TRBJ1-6	CASRDSSSSSYNSPLHF
TRBV12-3/TRBV12-4	TRBJ2-7	CASRRTGEKEQYF
TRBV11-3	TRBJ2-7	CASSLVRTSGTLNEQYF
TRBV6-5	TRBJ2-1	CASKNPGTELGEQFF
TRBV19	TRBJ2-7	CASSIGDNQDEQYF
TRBV14	TRBJ1-6	CASSLTGQGRSPLHF
TRBV28	TRBJ1-5	CASSLSVQPQHF
TRBV11-2	TRBJ2-2	CASSLRTNTGELFF
TRBV5-4	TRBJ2-3	CASSSGPGTDTQYF